This TCR beta chain comes out of a study of OX40 agonist ivuxolimab in advanced cancers. The germline CDR1 and CDR2 sequences are MNHNS and SASEGT. This CDR3 is built from 15 residues. The junction had 4 bases not matched to a gene; V was cut back by 2 bases and J by 7 bases. This clone was found a few times. The data were produced by immunoSEQ multiplex PCR, yet TCRdb's version contains in-frame clones alone and is incomplete. The sample lists around 60,000 clones; around 93% were seen once. Sequencing used CD4+ or CD8+ T cells sorted from blood, obtained in a trial of the OX40 agonist ivuxolimab. This receptor was obtained from an adult with an advanced solid tumor such as melanoma, head and neck, liver or kidney cancer. The chain has TRBV6-1 and TRBJ2-1; 11 positions match TRBD1. The CDR3 loop reads CASSEYGTGGNEQFF. In DNA form, the CDR3 reads TGTGCCAGCAGTGAATATGGGACAGGGGGGAATGAGCAGTTCTTC.